Shown below are 26 T cell receptor beta chains from a single sample sequenced in a study of T cell repertoires in cytomegalovirus infection. TCRdb itself ran the reads through MiXCR, one entry per CDR3 protein. The sample records roughly 280,000 distinct CDR3 sequences, roughly 9.1% being singletons. What was sequenced was PBMCs. These receptors were collected from a human donor in good health (CMV status not recorded). Some clones in this sample may be carry-over from other donors' samples.

This clonotype was seen a few times. This chain uses TRBV19 with TRBJ1-2; 8 bases agree with TRBD1. Germline CDR1 is LNHDA and CDR2 is SQIVND (reference sequence). The CDR3 covers 15 residues. Trimming at V came to 6 bases and at J to 0 bases, leaving 6 bases not matched to a gene. The DNA of the CDR3 is TGTGCCAGTAGGAACTCGGGACAGGCTAACTATGGCTACACCTTC. It codes for CASRNSGQANYGYTF.

This clonotype was seen at least ten times. The chain combines TRBV7-2 with TRBJ2-5; D possibly uses TRBD1 or TRBD2 (5 bases each). The germline V and J ends were trimmed by 0 bases and 2 bases, with 7 bases remaining between them. CDR3 length equals 14 residues. Germline CDR1 SGHTA, CDR2 FQGNSA. This chain's CDR3 is CASSLAGRQETQYF. CDR3 sequence (DNA): TGTGCCAGCAGCTTAGCGGGACGTCAAGAGACCCAGTACTTC.

The CDR3 DNA reads as TGCAGTGCCCCGGACACCTACAATGAGCAGTTCTTC. Translating gives CSAPDTYNEQFF. The chain uses TRBV20-1 and TRBJ2-1; possibly TRBD1 for D (5 bases). Germline V CDR1 and CDR2: DFQATT, SNEGSKA (reference sequence). V was pared by 6 bases and J by 2 bases, with 8 bases between. The CDR3 is made up of 12 amino acids.

The chain uses TRBV29-1 and TRBJ1-5, with D tentatively TRBD1 (5 bases). The V gene lost 3 bases and the J gene lost 3 bases, with 9 bases spanning the gap. CDR3 size: 13 residues. Germline loops: CDR1 SQVTM, CDR2 ANQGSEA. This chain's CDR3 is CSVDAGINQPQHF. As DNA, the CDR3 is TGCAGCGTTGATGCAGGGATCAATCAGCCCCAGCATTTT.

This chain joins TRBV28 and TRBJ2-4, with 10 bases matching TRBD1. Germline assignment: CDR1 MDHEN and CDR2 SYDVKM. V trimming: 5 bases; J trimming: 1 base; junction bases outside the gene matches: 5. This CDR3 contains 16 residues. The CDR3: CASSASGQGAKNIQYF. Here the CDR3 DNA reads TGTGCCAGCAGTGCATCGGGACAGGGGGCCAAAAACATTCAGTACTTC.

This clonotype was seen at least ten times. The CDR3 DNA reads as TGTGCCAGCAGCTTAGTGGGACTAGCGGGGGATACGCAGTATTTT. Residues: CASSLVGLAGDTQYF. The chain joins TRBV7-8 to TRBJ2-3; 13 bases are a match to TRBD2. The CDR3 contains 15 residues. The V and J ends lost 1 base and 6 bases, in that order; junction bases with no gene match: 1. CDR1 and CDR2 (germline): SGHVS, FQNEAQ.

The V gene is TRBV24-1, the J gene TRBJ2-2, with D unresolved. Trimming stripped 4 bases from V and 10 bases from J, with 15 bases between. Germline CDR1 is KGHDR and CDR2 is SFDVKD. This CDR3 region has 14 residues. In nucleotides, the CDR3 is TGTGCCACCAGTGACCCGAACCCCCCGGAGGAGCTGTTTTTT. The encoded protein is CATSDPNPPEELFF.

This clonotype was recorded at least ten times. V and J are TRBV7-2 and TRBJ2-7; unclear D gene. Germline CDR1 and CDR2: SGHTA and FQGNSA. V gave up 2 bases and J gave up 0 bases, with 14 bases separating them. The CDR3 is made up of 16 amino acids. The CDR3 nucleotides read TGTGCCAGCAGCTTAAGTAAATCAACCGGCTCCTACGAGCAGTACTTC. This gives the protein CASSLSKSTGSYEQYF.

The table lists this clonotype with many counts. The chain couples TRBV7-9 to TRBJ2-5; D tentatively fits TRBD1 or TRBD2 (5 bases each). V was cut by 8 bases and J by 2 bases, with 18 bases left in between. CDR3 length equals 15 residues. From germline, CDR1 is SEHNR and CDR2 FQNEAQ (reference sequence). Here the CDR3 DNA reads TGTGCCAGCGCACGTCGGGGCCCACAACAAGAGACCCAGTACTTC. Translated: CASARRGPQQETQYF.

This clonotype showed up many times. The genes are TRBV19 and TRBJ2-2; 10 nucleotides line up with TRBD2. Germline CDR1 and CDR2: LNHDA and SQIVND (reference sequence). The V segment lost 7 bases and the J segment 5 bases; nucleotides outside the gene matches: 10. The CDR3 has 16 amino acids. The CDR3: CASTKRSGGGTGELFF. CDR3 bases: TGTGCCAGTACCAAACGGAGCGGGGGGGGGACCGGGGAGCTGTTTTTT.

This clonotype was seen ten or more times. The chain couples TRBV5-1 to TRBJ1-4; possible D gene TRBD1, 6 bases. Between the trimmed V and J ends, which lost 4 bases and 0 bases, there was a span of 10 bases. The CDR3 extends over 15 amino acids. The germline V gene has CDR1 SGHRS and CDR2 YFSETQ. CDR3 region: CASSNGQSTNEKLFF. The CDR3 DNA follows: TGCGCCAGCAGCAACGGACAGTCAACTAATGAAAAACTGTTTTTT.

This clonotype was seen ten or more times. The chain uses TRBV6-1 and TRBJ2-1; a weak D match, TRBD1 (6 bases). From germline, CDR1 is MNHNS and CDR2 SASEGT. Trimming stripped 6 bases from V and 3 bases from J, with 15 bases between. This CDR3 has 15 residues. This CDR3 is CASSPLIGGYNEQFF. In DNA, the CDR3 is TGTGCCAGCAGCCCTTTAATAGGGGGCTACAATGAGCAGTTCTTC.

J is TRBJ2-7 and V is TRBV12-3 or TRBV12-4, with 14 positions matching TRBD2. The CDR3 length is 16 residues. Unmatched junction bases numbered 9, after V lost 4 bases and J lost 7 bases. CDR3 DNA: TGTGCCAGCAGTTCCCGACTAGCGGGAGGGCCGTTTGAGCAGTACTTC. Amino acids: CASSSRLAGGPFEQYF.

This clonotype has more than one count but fewer than ten. In DNA form, the CDR3 reads TGCAGTGCTAGGGACACCTTTGAGGCCCTCCACTTT. Protein: CSARDTFEALHF. This chain connects TRBV20-1 to TRBJ1-6; D perhaps matches TRBD1 (5 bases). From germline, CDR1 is DFQATT and CDR2 SNEGSKA (reference sequence). V lost 3 bases, J lost 14 bases, and 14 bases lay in between. This CDR3 region has 12 residues.

Ten or more counts support this clonotype. CDR3 bases: TGTGCCAGCAGCTGGACAGGGGATCGCACAGATACGCAGTATTTT. Translation gives CASSWTGDRTDTQYF. This chain links TRBV11-2 with TRBJ2-3; TRBD1 matches 9 bases. Trimming took 4 bases from V and 1 from J; bases not matched to a gene: 3. CDR1 and CDR2 from the germline V gene are SGHAT and FQNNGV. The CDR3 covers 15 residues.

This clonotype was detected many times. One end of the junction varies from germline; a read error may be responsible. J is TRBJ1-4 and V is TRBV7-2, with no clear D. CDR1 and CDR2 from the germline V gene are SGHTA and FQGNSA. This CDR3 has 13 amino acids. The CDR3 reads CASSLVVLEKLFF. CDR3 nucleotides: TGTGCCAGCAGCTTAGTGGTCCTTGAAAAACTTTTTTTT.

This clonotype was counted only a few times. The chain couples TRBV20-1 to TRBJ1-2, with TRBD1 matching over 9 bases. Per germline, CDR1 DFQATT and CDR2 SNEGSKA (reference sequence). CDR3 length equals 13 residues. V lost 1 base and J lost 5; bases outside the gene matches: 2. The CDR3 is CSARVDRGYGYTF. As DNA, the CDR3 is TGCAGTGCTAGAGTCGACAGGGGGTATGGCTACACCTTC.

In its sample, this clonotype was seen many times. The V call is TRBV30, the J call TRBJ2-1; 9 bases match TRBD2. Germline V gives CDR1 GTSNPN, CDR2 SVGIG (reference sequence). The CDR3 consists of 18 residues. The V segment lost 0 bases and the J segment 8 bases; nucleotides outside the gene matches: 17. Written as DNA, the CDR3 is TGTGCCTGGAGTGTACTCGGTTCGGGCGGGAGGGCCCGTCATGAGCAGTTCTTC. Translated, it gives CAWSVLGSGGRARHEQFF.

This clonotype appeared a few times. The chain couples TRBV6-2 or TRBV6-3 to TRBJ1-1; TRBD1 might be the D (6 bases). CDR3 length equals 14 residues. The germline V gene encodes CDR1 MNHEY and CDR2 SVGEGT. Trimming stripped 5 bases from V and 3 bases from J, with 13 bases between. The DNA for the CDR3 is TGTGCCAGCAGTCGTACACAGGGACACACTGAAGCTTTCTTT. Translating gives CASSRTQGHTEAFF.

In DNA, the CDR3 is TGCAGCGGGGAGGGGGATTTTAAAGAGACCCAGTACTTC. The encoded protein is CSGEGDFKETQYF. The V call is TRBV20-1, the J call TRBJ2-5, with a weak D call TRBD2 (7 bases). CDR3 length: 13 residues. Per the germline V gene, CDR1 is DFQATT and CDR2 is SNEGSKA (reference sequence).

This clonotype appeared a few times. V gene TRBV29-1 combines with J gene TRBJ1-5; perhaps TRBD1 as D (5 bases). The CDR3 loop spans 13 amino acids. Trimming pared 5 bases from V and 6 bases from J, leaving 14 bases between. CDR1 SQVTM and CDR2 ANQGSEA come from the germline V gene. CDR3 DNA sequence: TGCAGCGTTCACACCAGGGACGGTCAGCCCCAGCATTTT. Its protein is CSVHTRDGQPQHF.

This clonotype was observed many times. The V and J genes are TRBV12-3 or TRBV12-4 and TRBJ2-7; 9 positions agree with TRBD1. This CDR3 is built from 15 residues. V lost 8 bases and J lost 5; bases outside the gene matches: 13. CDR3 sequence reads: CASLGGTGPRDEQYF. CDR3 nucleotide sequence: TGTGCCAGCTTGGGGGGGACAGGGCCCCGGGACGAGCAGTACTTC.

The sample holds a few counts of this clonotype. The chain has TRBV7-9 and TRBJ1-1, with a weak D call TRBD1 (5 bases). This CDR3 contains 11 residues. The germline V gene encodes CDR1 SEHNR and CDR2 FQNEAQ (reference sequence). Trimming removed 3 bases from V and 11 bases from J, with 10 bases in between. CDR3 loop: CASSFQGPAFF. CDR3 coding DNA: TGTGCCAGCAGCTTCCAGGGACCGGCTTTCTTT. Looking up the rest from reference TRBV7-9 and TRBJ1-1 gives the full variable domain: DTGVSQNPRHKITKRGQNVTFRCDPISEHNRLYWYRQTLGQGPEFLTYFQNEAQLEKSRLLSDRFSAERPKGSFSTLEIQRTEQGDSAMYLCASSFQGPAFFGQGTRLTVV.

Many counts were recorded for this clonotype. The J gene is TRBJ2-7, the V gene TRBV7-2; D uncertain. The CDR3 is made up of 14 amino acids. CDR1 and CDR2 (germline): SGHTA, FQGNSA. Trimming shortened V by 8 bases and J by 6 bases, and 20 bases separated the two germline ends. The CDR3 here is CASGLPNTKGEQYF. Here the CDR3 DNA reads TGTGCCAGCGGCCTCCCGAACACTAAGGGCGAGCAGTACTTC.

This clonotype was counted at least ten times. The gene calls are TRBV7-2 and TRBJ1-5; D unresolved. The CDR3 consists of 15 residues. The V gene lost 4 bases and the J gene lost 6 bases, with 16 bases spanning the gap. Germline assignment: CDR1 SGHTA and CDR2 FQGNSA. As DNA, the CDR3 is TGTGCCAGCAGCTCCCTACGGGATTCACGTCAGCCCCAGCATTTT. It is translated as CASSSLRDSRQPQHF.

This clonotype has ten or more counts. This chain uses TRBV6-2 or TRBV6-3 with TRBJ1-5; D unclear. V gave up 2 bases and J gave up 1 base, with 9 bases separating them. The CDR3 loop spans 15 amino acids. Looked up from germline, CDR1 is MNHEY and CDR2 is SVGEGT. The CDR3 sequence is CASSYREGSNQPQHF. The CDR3 DNA follows: TGTGCCAGCAGTTACAGAGAAGGAAGCAATCAGCCCCAGCATTTT.